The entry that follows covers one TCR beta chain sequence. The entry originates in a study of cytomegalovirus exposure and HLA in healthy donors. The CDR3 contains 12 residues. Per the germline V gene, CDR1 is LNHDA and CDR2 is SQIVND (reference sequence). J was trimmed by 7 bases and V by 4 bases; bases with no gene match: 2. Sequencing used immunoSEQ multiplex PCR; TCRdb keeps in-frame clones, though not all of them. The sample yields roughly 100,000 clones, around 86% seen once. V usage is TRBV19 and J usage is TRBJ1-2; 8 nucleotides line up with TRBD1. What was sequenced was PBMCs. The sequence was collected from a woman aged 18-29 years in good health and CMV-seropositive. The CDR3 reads CASSTGGGGYTF. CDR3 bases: TGTGCCAGTAGTACAGGGGGCGGTGGCTACACCTTC.